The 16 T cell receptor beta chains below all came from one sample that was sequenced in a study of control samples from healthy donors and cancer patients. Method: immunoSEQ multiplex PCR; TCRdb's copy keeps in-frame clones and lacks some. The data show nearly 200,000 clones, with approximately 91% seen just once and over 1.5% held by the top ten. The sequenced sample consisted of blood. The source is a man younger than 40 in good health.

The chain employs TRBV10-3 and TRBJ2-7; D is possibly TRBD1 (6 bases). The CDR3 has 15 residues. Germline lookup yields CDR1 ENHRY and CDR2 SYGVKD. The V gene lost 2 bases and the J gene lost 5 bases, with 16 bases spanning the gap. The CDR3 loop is CAISERQDAMDEQYF. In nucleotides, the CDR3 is TGTGCCATCAGTGAGCGACAGGACGCTATGGACGAGCAGTACTTC.

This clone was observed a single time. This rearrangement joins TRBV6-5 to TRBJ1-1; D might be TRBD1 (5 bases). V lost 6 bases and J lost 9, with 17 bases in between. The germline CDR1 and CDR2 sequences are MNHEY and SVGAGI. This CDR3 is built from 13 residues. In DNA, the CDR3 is TGTGCCAGCAGCACGATCAGGGCAGGCCAAGCTTTCTTT. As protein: CASSTIRAGQAFF.

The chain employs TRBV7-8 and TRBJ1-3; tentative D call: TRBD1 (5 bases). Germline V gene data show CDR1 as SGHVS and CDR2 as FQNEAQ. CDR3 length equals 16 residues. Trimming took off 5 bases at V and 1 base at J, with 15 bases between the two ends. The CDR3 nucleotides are TGTGCCAGCAGCGTCCCACCAGGGACTTCTGGAAACACCATATATTTT. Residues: CASSVPPGTSGNTIYF.

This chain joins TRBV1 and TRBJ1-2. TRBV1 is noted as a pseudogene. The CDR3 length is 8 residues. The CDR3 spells CTPGGYTF. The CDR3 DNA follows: TGCACCCCGGGCGGCTACACCTTC.

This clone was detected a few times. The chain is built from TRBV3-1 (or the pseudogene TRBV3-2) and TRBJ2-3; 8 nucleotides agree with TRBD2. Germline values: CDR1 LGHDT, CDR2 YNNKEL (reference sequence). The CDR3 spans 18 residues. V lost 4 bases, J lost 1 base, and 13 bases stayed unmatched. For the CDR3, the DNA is TGTGCCAGCAGCCCAAATCCACAGACTAGCGTCGGCACAGATACGCAGTATTTT. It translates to CASSPNPQTSVGTDTQYF.

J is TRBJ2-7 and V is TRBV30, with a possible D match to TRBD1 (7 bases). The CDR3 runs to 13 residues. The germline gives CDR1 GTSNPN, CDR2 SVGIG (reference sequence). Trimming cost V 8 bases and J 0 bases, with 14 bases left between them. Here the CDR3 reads CALEGTVSYEQYF. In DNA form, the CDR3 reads TGTGCCCTGGAGGGGACAGTCTCCTACGAGCAGTACTTC. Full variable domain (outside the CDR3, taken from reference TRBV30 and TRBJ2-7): SQTIHQWPATLVQPVGSPLSLECTVEGTSNPNLYWYRQAAGRGLQLLFYSVGIGQISSEVPQNLSASRPQDRQFILSSKKLLLSDSGFYLCALEGTVSYEQYFGPGTRLTVT.

CDR3 protein: CASSYSGETYNEQFF. The CDR3 bases are TGTGCCAGCAGCTATAGCGGAGAAACCTACAATGAGCAGTTCTTC. The chain joins TRBV11-3 to TRBJ2-1; a possible D gene is TRBD2 (6 bases). Germline-derived CDR1 and CDR2 are SGHNT and YENEEA. The V gene lost 4 bases and the J gene lost 2 bases, with 12 bases spanning the gap. The CDR3 contains 15 residues. Filled out from reference TRBV11-3 and TRBJ2-1, the complete variable domain reads EAGVVQSPRYKIIEKKQPVAFWCNPISGHNTLYWYLQNLGQGPELLIRYENEEAVDDSQLPKDRFSAERLKGVDSTLKIQPAELGDSAVYLCASSYSGETYNEQFFGPGTRLTVL.

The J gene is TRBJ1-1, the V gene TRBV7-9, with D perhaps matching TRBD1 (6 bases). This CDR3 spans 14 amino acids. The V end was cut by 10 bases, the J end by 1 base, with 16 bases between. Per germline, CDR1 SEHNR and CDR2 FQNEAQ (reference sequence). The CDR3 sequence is CATLLTGPNTEAFF. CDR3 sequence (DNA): TGTGCCACCCTCCTCACAGGGCCGAACACTGAAGCTTTCTTT.

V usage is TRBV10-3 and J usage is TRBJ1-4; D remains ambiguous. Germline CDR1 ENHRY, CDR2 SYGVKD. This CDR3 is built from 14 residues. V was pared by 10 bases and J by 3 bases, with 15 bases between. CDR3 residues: CATQPQTSNEKLFF. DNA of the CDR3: TGTGCCACTCAGCCCCAGACCTCTAATGAAAAACTGTTTTTT.

The chain's CDR3 is CASSTIREKLFF. The CDR3 DNA is TGTGCCAGCAGTACCATTCGTGAAAAACTGTTTTTT. This chain uses TRBV6-6 with TRBJ1-4, with unresolved D. The CDR3 is 12 amino acids. CDR1 and CDR2 from the germline V gene are MNHNY and SVGAGI (reference sequence). V was trimmed by 5 bases and J by 7 bases, leaving 8 bases between them.

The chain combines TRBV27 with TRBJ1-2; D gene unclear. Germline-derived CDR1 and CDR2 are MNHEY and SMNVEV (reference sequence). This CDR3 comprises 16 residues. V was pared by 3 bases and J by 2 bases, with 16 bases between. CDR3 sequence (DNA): TGTGCCAGCAGTTTGAAACAGCCGTCGAGAAACTATGGCTACACCTTC. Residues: CASSLKQPSRNYGYTF.

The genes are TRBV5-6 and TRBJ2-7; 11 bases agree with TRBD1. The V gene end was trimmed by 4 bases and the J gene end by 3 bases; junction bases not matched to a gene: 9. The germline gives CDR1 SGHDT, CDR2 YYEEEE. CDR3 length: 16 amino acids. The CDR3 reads CASSIGTGGILYEQYF. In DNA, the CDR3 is TGTGCCAGCAGCATAGGGACAGGGGGAATCCTCTACGAGCAGTACTTC.

The CDR3 here is CASSPSILGYF. In DNA form, the CDR3 reads TGTGCCAGCAGCCCTAGCATATTGGGGTACTTC. This sequence joins TRBV14 and TRBJ2-7; perhaps TRBD2 as D (5 bases). Trimming took off 4 bases at V and 12 bases at J, with 13 bases between the two ends. Germline values: CDR1 SGHDN, CDR2 FVKESK. CDR3 length equals 11 residues.

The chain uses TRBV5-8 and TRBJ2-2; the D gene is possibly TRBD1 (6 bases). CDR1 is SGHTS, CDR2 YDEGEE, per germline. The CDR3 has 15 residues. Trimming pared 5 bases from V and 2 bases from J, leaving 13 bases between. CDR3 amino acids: CASRSTGFNTGELFF. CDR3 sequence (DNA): TGTGCCAGCAGGTCTACAGGGTTTAACACCGGGGAGCTGTTTTTT.

CDR3 residues: CASNSLNSPLHF. The DNA of the CDR3 is TGTGCCAGCAATAGCCTTAATTCACCCCTCCACTTT. The gene calls are TRBV28 and TRBJ1-6, with D unclear. Germline CDR1 and CDR2: MDHEN and SYDVKM. The CDR3 totals 12 residues. The V end was cut by 7 bases, the J end by 6 bases, with 7 bases between.

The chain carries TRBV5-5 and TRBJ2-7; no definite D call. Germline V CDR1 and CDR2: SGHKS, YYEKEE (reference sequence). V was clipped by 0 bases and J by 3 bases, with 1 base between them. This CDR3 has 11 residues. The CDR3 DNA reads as TGTGCCAGCAGCTTGGGCTACGAGCAGTACTTC. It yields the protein CASSLGYEQYF.